This is a list of T cell receptor beta chains from one sample in a study of blood T cell repertoires in COVID-19. Clones were read by immunoSEQ multiplex PCR, and TCRdb kept only the in-frame ones, dropping some. Of 80,000 to 130,000 clones in the sample, about 86% are singletons; the top ten hold 2% to 3%. What was sequenced was PBMCs or T cells enriched from blood (not recorded which). Receptors were obtained from a woman in her 50s who had recovered from COVID-19. Each CDR3 is given with its conserved first and last residue. A D gene is named only where the DNA matches it firmly. Part of the rows lack a size; the others show once, few, many or a class for expanded clones.

TGCAGCGTTGCCGGGACAGGGACTGGCTACGAGCAGTACTTC CSVAGTGTGYEQYF TRBD1 TRBJ2-7 - 14 TRBV29-1
TGCGCCAGCAGCTTACAGGGAGTGACTGAAGCTTTCTTT CASSLQGVTEAFF - TRBJ1-1 - 13 TRBV5-1
TGTGCCAGTAGTTCGGGTTGGGGACTTGGGAGGAATGAGCAGTTCTTC CASSSGWGLGRNEQFF - TRBJ2-1 - 16 TRBV19
TGTGCCAGCAGGACCCCAGGGGACACTGAAGCTTTCTTT CASRTPGDTEAFF - TRBJ1-1 once 13 TRBV2
TGTGCCAGCAGCCCCTCAGGGAGCGGGAGGGCAGATACGCAGTATTTT CASSPSGSGRADTQYF TRBD2 TRBJ2-3 - 16 TRBV4-2
TGTGCCAGCAGTTACTCAACAGGGGCCCGGTATGGCTACACCTTC CASSYSTGARYGYTF TRBD1 TRBJ1-2 - 15 TRBV6-5
TGCGCCAGCAGTGAGATTGGGGCTTCTGGGGCCAACGTCCTGACTTTC CASSEIGASGANVLTF - TRBJ2-6 - 16 TRBV10-2
TGTGCCAGCAGTATAACTAGCGGGGAAGCCTACGAGCAGTACTTC CASSITSGEAYEQYF TRBD2 TRBJ2-7 - 15 TRBV28
TGCAGTGCTAGTGGAGACACTGAAGCTTTCTTT CSASGDTEAFF - TRBJ1-1 - 11 TRBV20-1
TGCGCCAGCACCTCAGGGAGGGAGGGCACCGGGGAGCTGTTTTTT CASTSGREGTGELFF TRBD2 TRBJ2-2 - 15 TRBV5-1
TGTGCCTGGAGTTGGGGACAACTTACAACTAATGAAAAACTGTTTTTT CAWSWGQLTTNEKLFF - TRBJ1-4 - 16 TRBV30
TGTGCCAGCAGAAGTCCCACAGCCTACAATGAGCAGTTCTTC CASRSPTAYNEQFF - TRBJ2-1 - 14 TRBV2
TGTGCCAGTAGTACTAAGGGAGGTGGTGAAAAACTGTTTTTT CASSTKGGGEKLFF - TRBJ1-4 - 14 TRBV19
TGTGCCAGCAGTTCCCGGGGGGATCAGCCCCAGCATTTT CASSSRGDQPQHF - TRBJ1-5 once 13 TRBV28
TGTGCCAGCACCCTCTCTCCCCGAGGGACAGGCTATAATTCACCCCTCCACTTT CASTLSPRGTGYNSPLHF TRBD1 TRBJ1-6 few 18 TRBV3-1/TRBV3-2
TGCGCCAGCAGTGATGATAGCGGGAGAGGCGCCCACAGAGATACGCAGTATTTT CASSDDSGRGAHRDTQYF TRBD2 TRBJ2-3 - 18 TRBV10-1
TGTGCCAGCAGTTGGGGACAGGGTTTTGAATCCTCCGTTGATACGCAGTATTTT CASSWGQGFESSVDTQYF TRBD1 TRBJ2-3 - 18 TRBV28
TGTGCCATCAGTGACCTAATCGGGGGGGACACTGAAGCTTTCTTT CAISDLIGGDTEAFF - TRBJ1-1 - 15 TRBV10-3
TGTGCCAGCAGTGGGGGACAGGGGGTGCTGAATCAGCCCCAGCATTTT CASSGGQGVLNQPQHF TRBD1 TRBJ1-5 - 16 TRBV6-1
TGCGCCAGCAGCTTGGCGAAGACAGGGGGTAATGAAAAACTGTTTTTT CASSLAKTGGNEKLFF TRBD1 TRBJ1-4 - 16 TRBV5-1
TGTGCCAGCAGGTTTTCAGGCGCATATGGCTACACCTTC CASRFSGAYGYTF - TRBJ1-2 - 13 TRBV12-3/TRBV12-4
TGTGCCACCCAGGGGCCTGGGGCCAACGTCCTGACTTTC CATQGPGANVLTF - TRBJ2-6 - 13 TRBV6-5
TGTGCCAGCAGTGATAGGGGCGTTACGGGGGTTAACACTGAAGCTTTCTTT CASSDRGVTGVNTEAFF - TRBJ1-1 few 17 TRBV6-4
TGTGCCAGCAGGCTGGGGGGAAGCACAGATACGCAGTATTTT CASRLGGSTDTQYF - TRBJ2-3 - 14 TRBV28
TGTGCCAGCTCAGCGGGAGCCATCCAAGAGACCCAGTACTTC CASSAGAIQETQYF TRBD2 TRBJ2-5 - 14 TRBV9
TGTGCCAGCAGCTTAGGGGGGGATCGGCATTTT CASSLGGDRHF - TRBJ1-5 - 11 TRBV7-9
TGCGCCAGCAGCTTGGGCCGGGACAGAGATATGAACACTGAAGCTTTCTTT CASSLGRDRDMNTEAFF TRBD1 TRBJ1-1 - 17 TRBV5-1
TGTGCCAGCAGCTCCGGACAGGGAACCAAAAACATTCAGTACTTC CASSSGQGTKNIQYF TRBD1 TRBJ2-4 - 15 TRBV5-4
TGCGCCAGCAGCCAAGGAGGTATGGATAGCAATCAGCCCCAGCATTTT CASSQGGMDSNQPQHF - TRBJ1-5 - 16 TRBV4-1
TGTGCCACCAGGGACTCCTCGGCGAATGAGCAGTTCTTC CATRDSSANEQFF - TRBJ2-1 - 13 TRBV7-3
TGCGCCAGCAGCTTGGCAGGGGGCGATACCGGGGAGCTGTTTTTT CASSLAGGDTGELFF TRBD1 TRBJ2-2 - 15 TRBV5-1
TGTGCCAGCTCACCGCGAGTAGCGGGACAGGGCCCCTACGAGCAGTACTTC CASSPRVAGQGPYEQYF - TRBJ2-7 - 17 TRBV18
TGTGCCAGCAGACGACAGGGGCTGAATTCACCCCTCCACTTT CASRRQGLNSPLHF TRBD1 TRBJ1-6 - 14 TRBV6-5
TGCGCCAGCAGTGAAACAGATAATTCACCCCTCCACTTT CASSETDNSPLHF - TRBJ1-6 - 13 TRBV10-1
TGCGCCAGCAGTAGGGGGGGCCAGACTTACGAGCAGTACTTC CASSRGGQTYEQYF - TRBJ2-7 - 14 TRBV10-1
TGTGCCAGCAGCGGGGGGACAGGGCTAAATCAGCCCCAGCATTTT CASSGGTGLNQPQHF TRBD1 TRBJ1-5 - 15 TRBV5-5
TGTGCCAGCAGCCAAGATTTTAGGAGCGGGAGTTACGCCTACAATGAGCAGTTCTTC CASSQDFRSGSYAYNEQFF TRBD2 TRBJ2-1 - 19 TRBV14